The text below deals with one T cell receptor beta chain. The antigen is not known. Combining a sample-barcoded 5' primer with a J-beta primer mix, a second PCR ran for roughly 7 to 11 cycles. TCRdb re-analysed the 5' RACE reads in MiXCR, keeping a single row per CDR3 protein. The sample holds fewer than 2 million distinct CDR3 sequences, roughly two fifths seen once. The data are from a study of blood T cells in healthy people across ages. Study results and limitations: The CMV status of each donor remained undetermined, and this could have confounded shifts in expanded clonotypes. Since the PBMCs were unsorted, naive and antigen-experienced cells could not be conclusively compared.

Caucasian individuals from Russia who were healthy and aged roughly 6 to 90 acted as donors. The CDR3 sequence is 15 residues long. Looked up from germline, CDR1 is SGHRS and CDR2 is YFSETQ. After removal of 4 bases from V and 5 bases from J, the junction contained 8 bases not matched to a gene. Sequenced material: blood. This clonotype was sampled from a human donor in good health. The gene calls are TRBV5-1 and TRBJ1-2; 10 bases are shared with TRBD1. This chain's CDR3 is CASSNGGTGVYGYTF. In DNA form, the CDR3 reads TGCGCCAGCAGCAACGGCGGGACAGGGGTTTATGGCTACACCTTC.